These 18 T cell receptor beta chains were sequenced from one sample in a study of blood T cell repertoires in COVID-19. This table comes from immunoSEQ multiplex PCR, and its TCRdb copy is limited to in-frame clones, with some not included. The data show around 140,000 clones, approximately 87% seen once. Sequencing was carried out using PBMCs or T cells enriched from blood (not recorded which). The receptors originated from a man in his 60s who had recovered from COVID-19.

The chain recombines TRBV7-2 with TRBJ2-5; tentatively, D is TRBD1 (5 bases). V lost 5 bases to trimming and J lost 3 bases, with 10 bases between them. The CDR3 sequence is 13 residues long. Germline-derived CDR1 and CDR2 are SGHTA and FQGNSA. CDR3 amino acids: CASSPRQKETQYF. CDR3 DNA sequence: TGTGCCAGCAGCCCCCGACAGAAAGAGACCCAGTACTTC.

The chain is built from TRBV4-1 and TRBJ1-2; 8 nucleotides agree with TRBD1. The CDR3 runs to 17 residues. The germline V gene encodes CDR1 MGHRA and CDR2 YSYEKL. V was clipped by 4 bases and J by 5 bases; unmatched bases: 15. The CDR3 DNA is TGCGCCAGCAGCCTCACGGGACAGGACCACCGGACATATGGCTACACCTTC. Amino acids: CASSLTGQDHRTYGYTF.

The chain recombines TRBV6-5 with TRBJ1-4; 11 bases line up with TRBD1. J gave up 7 bases and V 5 bases, and 6 bases lay outside the gene matches. The germline V gene encodes CDR1 MNHEY and CDR2 SVGAGI. The CDR3 extends over 15 amino acids. Written as DNA, the CDR3 is TGTGCCAGCAGTACCCTCGGGACAGGGGGTGAAAAACTGTTTTTT. Protein product: CASSTLGTGGEKLFF.

The chain is built from TRBV6-5 and TRBJ2-7, with D unclear. The V gene lost 4 bases and the J gene lost 5 bases, with 6 bases spanning the gap. The germline gives CDR1 MNHEY, CDR2 SVGAGI. The CDR3 is 11 amino acids. The CDR3, as DNA: TGTGCCAGCAGTTTTCTTAACGAGCAGTACTTC. Its translation is CASSFLNEQYF.

This rearrangement joins TRBV30 to TRBJ2-7; 10 bases align to TRBD1. There are 11 residues in the CDR3. Germline CDR1 is GTSNPN and CDR2 is SVGIG (reference sequence). Losses at the gene ends were 8 bases for V and 6 bases for J; bases not matched to a gene: 4. The CDR3 region has the DNA TGTGCCAGGGGACAGGGGTCCGAGCAGTACTTC. This gives the protein CARGQGSEQYF.

The chain links TRBV16 to TRBJ2-7; possibly TRBD1 for D (5 bases). The CDR3 extends over 13 amino acids. Trimming pared 1 base from V and 6 bases from J, leaving 10 bases between. Germline CDR1 and CDR2: KGHSY and FQNENV. The CDR3 is CASSQYQGGEQYF. CDR3 DNA: TGTGCCAGCAGCCAATACCAGGGTGGCGAGCAGTACTTC.

The count of this clone is one. V is TRBV28 and J is TRBJ2-7, with D perhaps matching TRBD1 (6 bases). Germline V gene sequence: CDR1 MDHEN, CDR2 SYDVKM. The CDR3 has 15 amino acids. V was pared by 9 bases and J by 4 bases, with 22 bases between. CDR3 sequence: CASISQGGGSYEQYF. Here the CDR3 DNA reads TGTGCCAGTATCTCCCAGGGTGGGGGCTCTTACGAGCAGTACTTC.

The chain combines TRBV28 with TRBJ1-5, with D hard to call. In germline, CDR1 is MDHEN, CDR2 SYDVKM. The CDR3 sequence is 12 residues long. V lost 4 bases and J 5 bases, leaving 6 bases between the germline ends. The CDR3 DNA sequence: TGTGCCAGCAGTTCCAACTATCAGCCCCAGCATTTT. It codes for CASSSNYQPQHF.

V gene TRBV7-9 combines with J gene TRBJ1-2; D ambiguous. V was trimmed by 5 bases and J by 8 bases, leaving 18 bases between them. Looked up from germline, CDR1 is SEHNR and CDR2 is FQNEAQ (reference sequence). There are 14 residues in the CDR3. In nucleotides, the CDR3 is TGTGCCAGCAGCCCCCCCCGTGCGGGCAGGGGCTACACCTTC. This sequence encodes CASSPPRAGRGYTF.

The chain links TRBV5-1 to TRBJ2-6; TRBD1 might be the D (7 bases). Trimming removed 0 bases from V and 3 bases from J, with 13 bases in between. Germline loops: CDR1 SGHRS, CDR2 YFSETQ. This CDR3 contains 17 residues. The CDR3 bases are TGCGCCAGCAGCTTGGGCGGCAGGGGGGTTGGGGCCAACGTCCTGACTTTC. Its protein product is CASSLGGRGVGANVLTF.

The genes are TRBV28 and TRBJ1-2, with 7 bases matching TRBD1. From germline, CDR1 is MDHEN and CDR2 SYDVKM. With 7 bases clipped from V and 14 bases from J, the junction kept 19 bases outside the gene matches. This CDR3 has 14 amino acids. The CDR3 sequence: CASTTSLEGATGTF. In DNA, the CDR3 is TGTGCCAGCACCACCTCCTTGGAGGGGGCAACAGGGACCTTC.

This CDR3 is CASSQVRGGEQFF. CDR3 bases: TGTGCCAGCAGCCAAGTCAGGGGCGGTGAGCAGTTCTTC. V gene TRBV4-2 combines with J gene TRBJ2-1, with D perhaps TRBD1 (6 bases). The CDR3 has 13 residues. Deletions cut 1 base from V and 9 bases from J, with 10 bases between. Germline V lookup: CDR1 LGHNA, CDR2 YNFKEQ.

This clone was observed a single time. In DNA, the CDR3 is TGTGCCAGCAGCAAGCAGGCACCAATCTATGGCTACACCTTC. Translation: CASSKQAPIYGYTF. The V call is TRBV21-1, the J call TRBJ1-2; the D segment call TRBD1 is taken from the table without a DNA check. TRBV21-1 corresponds to a pseudogene. The CDR3 has 14 amino acids.

This chain joins TRBV11-2 and TRBJ2-3; D possibly corresponds to TRBD1 (5 bases). V dropped 0 bases and J dropped 2 bases, with 9 bases sitting between them. The length of the CDR3 is 15 residues. Germline loops: CDR1 SGHAT, CDR2 FQNNGV. The CDR3 DNA is TGTGCCAGCAGCTTAGACAGGGAATCCACAGATACGCAGTATTTT. Protein: CASSLDRESTDTQYF.

The rearrangement links TRBV4-1 to TRBJ2-1; TRBD1 aligns across 7 bases. Per germline, CDR1 MGHRA and CDR2 YSYEKL. V lost 1 base to trimming and J lost 2 bases; unmatched junction nucleotides: 2. CDR3 length equals 15 residues. CDR3 coding DNA: TGCGCCAGCAGCCAAGCAGGGACAGCCTACAATGAGCAGTTCTTC. Translation gives CASSQAGTAYNEQFF.

As concerns this clone: Sequence at one end of the junction differs from germline and may be a read error. The chain has TRBV9 and TRBJ2-1; TRBD2 matches 9 bases. CDR3 length equals 15 residues. Germline V lookup: CDR1 SGDLS, CDR2 YYNGEE. DNA for the CDR3: TGTGCCAGCAGCGTAGTAGCGGGAGCCTACTATGAGCAGTTCTTC. Its translation is CASSVVAGAYYEQFF.

The chain joins TRBV9 to TRBJ2-5; 8 bases are shared with TRBD1. Germline-derived CDR1 and CDR2 are SGDLS and YYNGEE. This CDR3 has 17 amino acids. V gave up 3 bases and J gave up 2 bases; unmatched junction bases: 12. Here the CDR3 DNA reads TGTGCCAGCAGCGGACAGACCGGGACAGGTCCTCAAGAGACCCAGTACTTC. Protein sequence: CASSGQTGTGPQETQYF.

This clone showed up just once. The chain is built from TRBV7-2 and TRBJ1-5; possibly TRBD1 for D (5 bases). From germline, CDR1 is SGHTA and CDR2 FQGNSA. The CDR3 extends over 13 amino acids. V dropped 2 bases and J dropped 6 bases, with 8 bases sitting between them. CDR3 residues: CASSLRRGQPQHF. CDR3 nucleotides: TGTGCCAGCAGCTTAAGAAGGGGTCAGCCCCAGCATTTT. Using reference TRBV7-2 and TRBJ1-5 for the parts outside the CDR3, the full variable domain is GAGVSQSPSNKVTEKGKDVELRCDPISGHTALYWYRQSLGQGLEFLIYFQGNSAPDKSGLPSDRFSAERTGGSVSTLTIQRTQQEDSAVYLCASSLRRGQPQHFGDGTRLSIL.